This is a list of T cell receptor beta chains from one sample in a study of OX40 agonist ivuxolimab in advanced cancers. TCRdb's table, derived via immunoSEQ multiplex PCR, lists solely in-frame clones and lacks some. The data contain about 20,000 clones, about 83% of them singletons. The source material was CD4+ or CD8+ T cells sorted from blood, sampled in a trial of the OX40 agonist ivuxolimab. The receptors shown here come from an adult with an advanced solid tumor such as melanoma, head and neck, liver or kidney cancer. The CDR3 runs from the conserved cysteine through the conserved F or W. Each record gives: J gene, clone size, V gene, D gene, CDR3 DNA, CDR3 protein. The D gene is left open where the match is weak. A clone size is listed for some rows: how often the clone was seen (once, few, many), or a class if it is expanded.

J gene: TRBJ2-1; clone size: -; V gene: TRBV27; D gene: -; CDR3 DNA: TGTGCCAGCAGTTTAAAGGGTCCCCATGGTGAGCAGTTCTTC; CDR3 protein: CASSLKGPHGEQFF
J gene: TRBJ1-5; clone size: -; V gene: TRBV19; D gene: TRBD1; CDR3 DNA: TGTGCCAGTAGTACTACCCTTACAGGGGGCGGAGGTCAGCCCCAGCATTTT; CDR3 protein: CASSTTLTGGGGQPQHF
J gene: TRBJ1-2; clone size: -; V gene: TRBV4-1; D gene: TRBD1; CDR3 DNA: TGCGCCAGCAGCCAACTTAAGGGCCCCGGGACAGGGATCGACTACACCTTC; CDR3 protein: CASSQLKGPGTGIDYTF
J gene: TRBJ2-7; clone size: once; V gene: TRBV28; D gene: -; CDR3 DNA: TGTGCCAGCAGTTTATTTATCTCCTACGAGCAGTACTTC; CDR3 protein: CASSLFISYEQYF
J gene: TRBJ1-6; clone size: -; V gene: TRBV27; D gene: -; CDR3 DNA: TGTGCCAGCAGTATCTCCGGGGATTCACCCCTCCACTTT; CDR3 protein: CASSISGDSPLHF
J gene: TRBJ1-2; clone size: -; V gene: TRBV10-3; D gene: -; CDR3 DNA: TGTGCCATCAGTGAGTCGGTAGGACTCTATGGCTACACCTTC; CDR3 protein: CAISESVGLYGYTF
J gene: TRBJ2-1; clone size: -; V gene: TRBV7-9; D gene: -; CDR3 DNA: TGTGCCATCGAGGATTGGGATTACAATGAGCAGTTCTTC; CDR3 protein: CAIEDWDYNEQFF
J gene: TRBJ1-2; clone size: -; V gene: TRBV27; D gene: TRBD1; CDR3 DNA: TGTGCCAGCAGCCGGGACAGGGCACGTGGCTACACCTTC; CDR3 protein: CASSRDRARGYTF
J gene: TRBJ2-7; clone size: -; V gene: TRBV29-1; D gene: -; CDR3 DNA: TGCAGCGTTGAATTCGCACGGGACGGAGCCTACGAGCAGTACTTC; CDR3 protein: CSVEFARDGAYEQYF
J gene: TRBJ2-2; clone size: -; V gene: TRBV9; D gene: -; CDR3 DNA: TGTGCCAGCAGCGTAGCCGATATCGGGGAGCTGTTTTTT; CDR3 protein: CASSVADIGELFF
J gene: TRBJ1-2; clone size: -; V gene: TRBV27; D gene: -; CDR3 DNA: TGTGCCAGCAGTCAAGCGAGTTGGTATGGCTACACCTTC; CDR3 protein: CASSQASWYGYTF
J gene: TRBJ2-7; clone size: -; V gene: TRBV28; D gene: -; CDR3 DNA: TGTGCCAGCAGCCTCGGGACCGCCGGCGAGCAGTACTTC; CDR3 protein: CASSLGTAGEQYF
J gene: TRBJ2-7; clone size: -; V gene: TRBV5-1; D gene: -; CDR3 DNA: TGCGCCAGCAGTAGTTCAGTTTCCTACGAGCAGTACTTC; CDR3 protein: CASSSSVSYEQYF
J gene: TRBJ1-3; clone size: once; V gene: TRBV5-8; D gene: -; CDR3 DNA: TGTGCCAGCAGCAGAGTGGTCGGAAACACCATATATTTT; CDR3 protein: CASSRVVGNTIYF
J gene: TRBJ1-6; clone size: once; V gene: TRBV4-2; D gene: TRBD1; CDR3 DNA: TGTGCCAGCAGCCCTCGACAGGGGAGCAGTTCACCCCTCCACTTT; CDR3 protein: CASSPRQGSSSPLHF
J gene: TRBJ1-1; clone size: few; V gene: TRBV16; D gene: TRBD1; CDR3 DNA: TGTGCCAGCAGCCCCCCCGGACAGGGAGTAAGAACTGAAGCTTTCTTT; CDR3 protein: CASSPPGQGVRTEAFF
J gene: TRBJ2-5; clone size: -; V gene: TRBV6-6; D gene: -; CDR3 DNA: TGTGCCAGCAGTCCCGGGACTCCTGTGAAGACCCAGTACTTC; CDR3 protein: CASSPGTPVKTQYF
J gene: TRBJ2-7; clone size: few; V gene: TRBV7-9; D gene: -; CDR3 DNA: TGTGCCAGCAGCTTTTGGGAACGAAAAGACTACGAGCAGTACTTC; CDR3 protein: CASSFWERKDYEQYF
J gene: TRBJ2-7; clone size: few; V gene: TRBV2; D gene: -; CDR3 DNA: TGTGCCAGCAGTAGGACTGAAACCTACGAGCAGTACTTC; CDR3 protein: CASSRTETYEQYF
J gene: TRBJ1-3; clone size: -; V gene: TRBV27; D gene: -; CDR3 DNA: TGTGCCAGCAGTTTAGGCTCTGGAAACACCATATATTTT; CDR3 protein: CASSLGSGNTIYF
J gene: TRBJ2-6; clone size: few; V gene: TRBV27; D gene: -; CDR3 DNA: TGTGCCAGCAGTTTACGGCAGAGCTCTGGGGCCAACGTCCTGACTTTC; CDR3 protein: CASSLRQSSGANVLTF
J gene: TRBJ1-2; clone size: -; V gene: TRBV4-2; D gene: -; CDR3 DNA: TGTGCCAGCAGCAGAACCGGGACTACTAACTATGGCTACACCTTC; CDR3 protein: CASSRTGTTNYGYTF
J gene: TRBJ2-3; clone size: few; V gene: TRBV6-1; D gene: -; CDR3 DNA: TGTGCCAGCAGTGAATCCCGGGACACTACAGATACGCAGTATTTT; CDR3 protein: CASSESRDTTDTQYF
J gene: TRBJ1-6; clone size: -; V gene: TRBV5-1; D gene: TRBD1; CDR3 DNA: TGCGCCAGCAGATCAGGACAGGGAAATTCACCCCTCCACTTT; CDR3 protein: CASRSGQGNSPLHF
J gene: TRBJ2-2; clone size: -; V gene: TRBV27; D gene: TRBD1; CDR3 DNA: TGTGCCAGCAGACCGACAGGGCACGGGGAGCTGTTTTTT; CDR3 protein: CASRPTGHGELFF
J gene: TRBJ1-2; clone size: -; V gene: TRBV13; D gene: TRBD1; CDR3 DNA: TGTGCCAGCAGCCTATTAGGCGGGACAGGCAACTATGGCTACACCTTC; CDR3 protein: CASSLLGGTGNYGYTF